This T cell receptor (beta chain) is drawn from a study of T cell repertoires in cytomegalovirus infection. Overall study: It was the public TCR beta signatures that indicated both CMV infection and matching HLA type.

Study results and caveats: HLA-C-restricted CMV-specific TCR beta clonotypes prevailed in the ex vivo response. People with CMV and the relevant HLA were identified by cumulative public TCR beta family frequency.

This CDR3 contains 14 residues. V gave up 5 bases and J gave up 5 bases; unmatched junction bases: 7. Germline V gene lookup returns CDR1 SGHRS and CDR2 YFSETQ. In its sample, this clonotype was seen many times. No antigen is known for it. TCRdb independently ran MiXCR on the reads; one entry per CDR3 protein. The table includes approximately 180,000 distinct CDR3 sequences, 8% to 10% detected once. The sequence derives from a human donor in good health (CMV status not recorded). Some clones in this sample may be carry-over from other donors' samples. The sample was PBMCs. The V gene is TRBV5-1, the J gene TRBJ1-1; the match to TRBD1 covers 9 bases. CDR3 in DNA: TGCGCCAGCAGTAAGGGACAGGGTGGAACTGAAGCTTTCTTT. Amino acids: CASSKGQGGTEAFF. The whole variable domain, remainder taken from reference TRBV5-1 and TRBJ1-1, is KAGVTQTPRYLIKTRGQQVTLSCSPISGHRSVSWYQQTPGQGLQFLFEYFSETQRNKGNFPGRFSGRQFSNSRSEMNVSTLELGDSALYLCASSKGQGGTEAFFGQGTRLTVV.